This T cell receptor beta chain was obtained from a study of beta chain features in type 1 diabetes. CD4+ cells of the naive, central memory, regulatory and stem cell-like memory types were sorted via CD45RO/CCR7/CD25/CD127/CD95/CD27. The entirety of the isolated RNA underwent reverse transcription, so expressed TCRB transcripts were sequenced. Repertoires were generated with immunoSEQ multiplex PCR, while TCRdb's copy carries only in-frame clones and drops some. The sample consists of approximately 250,000 clones, 11% to 15% of them appearing once. The trim removed 6 bases at V and 1 base at J, leaving 6 bases unmatched. This CDR3 is 15 amino acids long. Per the germline V gene, CDR1 is LNHDA and CDR2 is SQIVND (reference sequence).

The clonotype comes from a woman aged 40 to 49 in good health. The sample comprised naive CD4+ T cells from blood. The chain couples TRBV19 to TRBJ2-7, with 10 bases identical to TRBD1. CDR3 protein: CASRAPGQGSYEQYF. The DNA of the CDR3 is TGTGCCAGTAGAGCCCCGGGACAGGGGTCCTACGAGCAGTACTTC.